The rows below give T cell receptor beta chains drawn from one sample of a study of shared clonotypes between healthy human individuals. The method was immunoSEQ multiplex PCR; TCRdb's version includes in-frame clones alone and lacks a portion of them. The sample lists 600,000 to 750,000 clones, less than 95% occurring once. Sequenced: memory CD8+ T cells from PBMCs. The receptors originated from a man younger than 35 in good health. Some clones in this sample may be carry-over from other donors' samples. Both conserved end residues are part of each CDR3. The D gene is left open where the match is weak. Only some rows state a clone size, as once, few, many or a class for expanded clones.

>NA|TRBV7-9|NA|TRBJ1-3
CASSRTEPTGNTIYF
TGTGCCAGCAGCCGGACCGAGCCGACTGGAAACACCATATATTTT
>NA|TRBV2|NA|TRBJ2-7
CASRYERQPTYEQYF
TGTGCCAGCAGATATGAGCGGCAACCGACCTACGAGCAGTACTTC
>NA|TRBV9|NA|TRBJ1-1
CASSVGGRMNTEAFF
TGTGCCAGCAGCGTCGGGGGAAGGATGAACACTGAAGCTTTCTTT
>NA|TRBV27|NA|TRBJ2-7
CASSGGYEQYF
TGTGCCAGCAGCGGGGGTTACGAGCAGTACTTC
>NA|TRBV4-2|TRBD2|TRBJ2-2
CASSQSLAGAGELFF
TGTGCCAGCAGCCAATCCCTAGCGGGAGCCGGGGAGCTGTTTTTT
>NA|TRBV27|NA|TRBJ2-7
CASRGDGSSYEQYF
TGTGCCAGCAGGGGGGACGGCAGCTCCTACGAGCAGTACTTC
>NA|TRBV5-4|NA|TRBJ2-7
CASSFGVRAELEQYF
TGTGCCAGCAGCTTCGGAGTCAGGGCCGAGCTCGAGCAGTACTTC
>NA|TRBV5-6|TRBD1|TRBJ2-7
CASSPGTAYEQYF
TGTGCCAGCAGCCCAGGGACAGCTTACGAGCAGTACTTC
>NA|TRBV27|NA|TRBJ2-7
CASSLTGDEQYF
TGTGCCAGCAGTTTAACCGGGGACGAGCAGTACTTC
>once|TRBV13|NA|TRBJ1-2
CASSFRENPNYGYTF
TGTGCCAGCAGCTTCCGGGAAAACCCCAACTATGGCTACACCTTC
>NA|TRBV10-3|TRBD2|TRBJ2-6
CAISEPGLADPSGANVLTF
TGTGCCATCAGTGAGCCGGGACTAGCGGACCCCTCTGGGGCCAACGTCCTGACTTTC
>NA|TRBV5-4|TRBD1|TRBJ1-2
CASSLRTGGTGYTF
TGTGCCAGCAGCTTGCGGACAGGGGGGACGGGCTACACCTTC
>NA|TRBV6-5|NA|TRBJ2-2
CASSYARQNTGELFF
TGTGCCAGCAGTTACGCGAGACAGAACACCGGGGAGCTGTTTTTT
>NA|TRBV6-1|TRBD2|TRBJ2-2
CASSEFGREDTGELFF
TGTGCCAGCAGTGAATTCGGGAGGGAGGATACCGGGGAGCTGTTTTTT
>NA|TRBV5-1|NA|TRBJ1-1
CASSLGQQMNTEAFF
TGCGCCAGCAGCTTGGGGCAGCAAATGAACACTGAAGCTTTCTTT
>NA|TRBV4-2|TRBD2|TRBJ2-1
CASSQDGTSGNYEQFF
TGTGCCAGCAGCCAAGATGGGACTAGCGGGAATTATGAGCAGTTCTTC
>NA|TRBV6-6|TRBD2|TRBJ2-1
CASREANYNEQFF
TGTGCCTCCCGGGAGGCTAACTACAATGAGCAGTTCTTC
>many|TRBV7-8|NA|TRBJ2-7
CASSLGTYEQYF
TGTGCCAGCAGCTTAGGAACCTACGAGCAGTACTTC
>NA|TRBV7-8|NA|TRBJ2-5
CASSLTVQETQYF
TGTGCCAGCAGCTTAACAGTCCAAGAGACCCAGTACTTC
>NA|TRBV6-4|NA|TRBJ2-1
CASSASIYNEQFF
TGTGCCAGCAGTGCAAGCATCTACAATGAGCAGTTCTTC
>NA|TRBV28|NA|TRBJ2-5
CASSLVGGGQQETQYF
TGTGCCAGCAGTTTGGTTGGGGGGGGCCAGCAAGAGACCCAGTACTTC
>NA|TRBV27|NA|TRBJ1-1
CASSFIGTEAFF
TGTGCCAGCAGTTTTATCGGCACTGAAGCTTTCTTT
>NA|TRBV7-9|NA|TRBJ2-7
CASSLRQVPYEQYF
TGTGCCAGCAGCTTAAGGCAGGTCCCCTACGAGCAGTACTTC
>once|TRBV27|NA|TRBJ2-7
CASSGSAYEQYF
TGTGCCAGCAGCGGGAGCGCATACGAGCAGTACTTC
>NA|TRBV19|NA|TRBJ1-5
CASSIRDYNQPQHF
TGTGCCAGTAGTATCCGGGACTACAATCAGCCCCAGCATTTT
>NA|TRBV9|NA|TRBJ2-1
CASSSWGHEQFF
TGTGCCAGCAGCTCGTGGGGCCATGAGCAGTTCTTC
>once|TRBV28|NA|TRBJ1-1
CASSYPNSGYDTEAFF
TGTGCCAGCAGTTACCCGAACTCCGGTTATGACACTGAAGCTTTCTTT
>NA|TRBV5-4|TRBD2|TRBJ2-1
CASSAGTSGRYEQFF
TGTGCCAGCAGCGCTGGGACTAGCGGGAGGTATGAGCAGTTCTTC
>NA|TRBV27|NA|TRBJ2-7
CASSPTDSTYEQYF
TGTGCCAGCAGCCCAACCGACTCAACCTACGAGCAGTACTTC
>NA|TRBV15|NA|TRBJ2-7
CATSREGRSSYEQYF
TGTGCCACCAGCAGAGAGGGTCGGAGCTCCTACGAGCAGTACTTC
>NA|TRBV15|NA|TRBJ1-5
CATSSSTPTSGARTNQPQHF
TGTGCCACCAGCAGCTCAACCCCGACTTCCGGGGCCAGGACTAATCAGCCCCAGCATTTT